Here is one T cell receptor (beta chain) with its context. Its antigen is unknown. An end of the junction does not agree with germline; a read error may underlie this. This specimen comes from a study of CD8+CD57+ T cells in acquired aplastic anemia. Whole-study context: Yields of DNA that came from sorted CD4+ and CD8+ cells averaged roughly 3.2 ug. General observations from the study: No significant patient-versus-control difference appeared in CD8+ Simpson's diversity.

The authors sequenced patients whose flow cytometry had shown CD8+CD57+ cell expansion. None of the patients had been given any therapy when their blood was sampled. Profiling of TCR beta VDJ combinations and CDR3 sequences used genomic DNA as template. Each CDR3 protein gets one entry after TCRdb re-called the reads with MiXCR. This table holds about 200,000 distinct CDR3 sequences, over 40% found once. CDR3 length: 14 amino acids. The specimen sequenced was sorted CD4+, CD8+, or CD8+CD57+ T cells (not recorded which) from PBMCs. The source is a human donor with aplastic anemia. V gene TRBV12-3 or TRBV12-4 combines with J gene TRBJ1-4, with D unclear. As DNA, the CDR3 is TGTGCCAGCAGTTTTTCGACCGCAGGTGAAGAACTGTTTTTT. It codes for CASSFSTAGEELFF.